Listed below are T cell receptor beta chains from one sample, sequenced in a study of immune evolution from preneoplasia to lung adenocarcinoma. Profiling relied on immunoSEQ multiplex PCR, and the TCRdb table lists in-frame clones only, not all of them. This sample has about 4,900 clones, with about 80% found just once. Input material: FFPE minimally invasive lung adenocarcinoma tissue. All receptors come from a person aged 55-79 years with lung adenocarcinoma. CDR3s include the opening cysteine and the closing phenylalanine or tryptophan. The order of the fields is J gene, clone size, D gene, V gene, CDR3 protein, CDR3 DNA. The D gene is left open where the match is weak. Rows give clone size only sometimes, using once, few, many, or a class for an expanded clone.

J: TRBJ2-3; size: -; D: -; V: TRBV10-1; CDR3: CASSESSGSTQYF; DNA: TGCGCCAGCAGTGAGTCGAGTGGGAGTACGCAGTATTTT
J: TRBJ1-1; size: few; D: TRBD1; V: TRBV6-1; CDR3: CASSVGQENTEAFF; DNA: TGTGCCAGCAGTGTGGGACAGGAGAACACTGAAGCTTTCTTT
J: TRBJ2-5; size: -; D: TRBD2; V: TRBV5-4; CDR3: CASSPGGASGFQETQYF; DNA: TGTGCCAGCAGCCCCGGGGGGGCTAGCGGTTTCCAAGAGACCCAGTACTTC
J: TRBJ2-3; size: -; D: -; V: TRBV27; CDR3: CASRMTVTDTQYF; DNA: TGTGCCAGCAGGATGACTGTAACAGATACGCAGTATTTT
J: TRBJ2-1; size: -; D: -; V: TRBV2; CDR3: CASSAGADNEQFF; DNA: TGTGCCAGCAGTGCCGGGGCAGACAATGAGCAGTTCTTC
J: TRBJ1-4; size: -; D: TRBD1; V: TRBV7-2; CDR3: CASSPQGVANEKLFF; DNA: TGTGCCAGCAGCCCACAGGGGGTTGCTAATGAAAAACTGTTTTTT
J: TRBJ2-7; size: -; D: -; V: TRBV5-1; CDR3: CASSPRGGQDEQYF; DNA: TGCGCCAGCAGCCCCAGGGGGGGACAAGACGAGCAGTACTTC
J: TRBJ2-7; size: few; D: -; V: TRBV5-5; CDR3: CASSVGVGPSYEQYF; DNA: TGTGCCAGCAGCGTGGGGGTGGGACCGTCCTACGAGCAGTACTTC
J: TRBJ2-1; size: -; D: TRBD2; V: TRBV9; CDR3: CASSDMGLADNEQFF; DNA: TGTGCCAGCAGCGATATGGGACTAGCGGACAATGAGCAGTTCTTC
J: TRBJ2-2; size: -; D: -; V: TRBV6-1; CDR3: CASSDVGTPNTGELFF; DNA: TGTGCCAGCAGTGATGTAGGGACCCCGAACACCGGGGAGCTGTTTTTT
J: TRBJ2-5; size: -; D: -; V: TRBV29-1; CDR3: CSADGGYQETQYF; DNA: TGCAGCGCTGACGGCGGGTACCAAGAGACCCAGTACTTC
J: TRBJ2-2; size: once; D: TRBD1; V: TRBV2; CDR3: CASIRDRGRTGELFF; DNA: TGTGCCAGCATCCGGGACAGGGGGCGAACCGGGGAGCTGTTTTTT
J: TRBJ2-1; size: -; D: -; V: TRBV5-4; CDR3: CASSFELRNEQFF; DNA: TGTGCCAGCAGCTTTGAACTTCGCAATGAGCAGTTCTTC
J: TRBJ1-5; size: -; D: -; V: TRBV21-1; CDR3: CASSHGTGPLHQPQHF; DNA: TGTGCCAGCAGCCATGGGACAGGGCCTCTTCATCAGCCCCAGCATTTT
J: TRBJ1-5; size: -; D: TRBD1; V: TRBV7-8; CDR3: CASSSIGGQALNQPQHF; DNA: TGTGCCAGCAGCTCCATCGGGGGACAGGCCCTTAATCAGCCCCAGCATTTT
J: TRBJ2-2; size: -; D: TRBD2; V: TRBV30; CDR3: CAWRPRTSGSSTGELFF; DNA: TGTGCCTGGAGGCCGAGGACTAGCGGGAGTAGTACCGGGGAGCTGTTTTTT
J: TRBJ1-1; size: -; D: -; V: TRBV29-1; CDR3: CSVSPTGIGYEAFF; DNA: TGCAGCGTCTCCCCGACAGGTATTGGGTATGAAGCTTTCTTT
J: TRBJ2-1; size: -; D: -; V: TRBV27; CDR3: CASSFRVRLGEQFF; DNA: TGTGCCAGCAGTTTTAGGGTAAGGCTAGGTGAGCAGTTCTTC
J: TRBJ1-4; size: -; D: -; V: TRBV15; CDR3: CATSRDREEEKLFF; DNA: TGTGCCACCAGCAGAGACAGGGAGGAGGAAAAACTGTTTTTT
J: TRBJ2-7; size: -; D: TRBD1; V: TRBV7-9; CDR3: CASSYSPGWTGVVYEQYF; DNA: TGTGCCAGCAGCTACTCGCCGGGATGGACAGGGGTCGTCTACGAGCAGTACTTC
J: TRBJ2-5; size: -; D: -; V: TRBV5-6; CDR3: CASSSLLSLAQYF; DNA: TGTGCCAGCAGCTCATTACTAAGCTTGGCCCAGTACTTC
J: TRBJ1-2; size: -; D: TRBD1; V: TRBV28; CDR3: CASNSGTVGGYTF; DNA: TGTGCCAGCAACTCCGGGACAGTGGGTGGCTACACCTTC
J: TRBJ1-1; size: -; D: TRBD1; V: TRBV28; CDR3: CASRGTGGNTEAFF; DNA: TGTGCCAGCAGGGGGACAGGGGGGAACACTGAAGCTTTCTTT
J: TRBJ2-3; size: few; D: TRBD1; V: TRBV14; CDR3: CASSQTGLQDTQYF; DNA: TGTGCCAGCAGTCAGACAGGGTTACAAGATACGCAGTATTTT
J: TRBJ2-1; size: -; D: -; V: TRBV11-2; CDR3: CASSFGGNEQFF; DNA: TGTGCCAGCAGCTTTGGGGGAAATGAGCAGTTCTTC
J: TRBJ2-7; size: -; D: -; V: TRBV10-1; CDR3: CASSESGSYEQYF; DNA: TGCGCCAGCAGTGAGTCTGGAAGTTACGAGCAGTACTTC
J: TRBJ2-1; size: -; D: -; V: TRBV5-8; CDR3: CASSLVPGRQFF; DNA: TGTGCCAGCAGCTTGGTACCGGGCCGGCAGTTCTTC
J: TRBJ1-1; size: few; D: TRBD1; V: TRBV27; CDR3: CASRRTGAFTEAFF; DNA: TGTGCCAGCAGAAGGACAGGGGCGTTCACTGAAGCTTTCTTT
J: TRBJ2-2; size: few; D: TRBD1; V: TRBV11-2; CDR3: CASSLGQTETGELFF; DNA: TGTGCCAGCAGCTTGGGACAGACCGAAACCGGGGAGCTGTTTTTT
J: TRBJ2-1; size: -; D: TRBD2; V: TRBV10-3; CDR3: CAISESPLAGGVYNEQFF; DNA: TGTGCCATCAGTGAGTCTCCCCTAGCGGGAGGGGTCTACAATGAGCAGTTCTTC
J: TRBJ2-5; size: -; D: -; V: TRBV11-1; CDR3: CASSPRLTSSYLKETQYF; DNA: TGTGCCAGCAGCCCCCGTTTAACCTCTAGCTACCTAAAAGAGACCCAGTACTTC
J: TRBJ2-3; size: -; D: -; V: TRBV5-6; CDR3: CASSLGLTSTDTQYF; DNA: TGTGCCAGCAGCCTAGGACTTACTAGCACAGATACGCAGTATTTT
J: TRBJ2-1; size: -; D: TRBD2; V: TRBV29-1; CDR3: CSHRTSGISQFF; DNA: TGCAGCCATAGGACTAGCGGGATTTCGCAGTTCTTC
J: TRBJ2-3; size: -; D: -; V: TRBV5-1; CDR3: CASSFQGGTDTQYF; DNA: TGCGCCAGCAGCTTTCAGGGTGGCACAGATACGCAGTATTTT
J: TRBJ2-2; size: -; D: TRBD2; V: TRBV18; CDR3: CASSPRSASGSSGGELFF; DNA: TGTGCCAGCTCACCAAGATCAGCCAGCGGGAGTTCGGGCGGGGAGCTGTTTTTT
J: TRBJ2-7; size: -; D: -; V: TRBV27; CDR3: CASSPESGEQYF; DNA: TGTGCCAGCAGTCCAGAGAGTGGCGAGCAGTACTTC
J: TRBJ1-2; size: -; D: -; V: TRBV7-9; CDR3: CASSLDANYGYTF; DNA: TGTGCCAGCAGTTTGGACGCTAACTATGGCTACACCTTC
J: TRBJ2-1; size: -; D: -; V: TRBV5-1; CDR3: CASSLNTNNEQFF; DNA: TGCGCCAGCAGCTTGAACACCAACAATGAGCAGTTCTTC
J: TRBJ2-7; size: -; D: -; V: TRBV27; CDR3: CASSRSGTVSYEQYF; DNA: TGTGCCAGCAGTAGATCCGGGACGGTTTCCTACGAGCAGTACTTC
J: TRBJ2-7; size: -; D: -; V: TRBV30; CDR3: CAWSVNSYHEQYF; DNA: TGTGCCTGGAGTGTAAATTCGTACCACGAGCAGTACTTC
J: TRBJ2-7; size: -; D: TRBD2; V: TRBV5-1; CDR3: CASSSGEGYEQYF; DNA: TGCGCCAGCAGCTCGGGGGAGGGGTACGAGCAGTACTTC
J: TRBJ2-7; size: -; D: TRBD1; V: TRBV2; CDR3: CASRNRGMGYEQYF; DNA: TGTGCCAGCAGAAACAGGGGGATGGGCTACGAGCAGTACTTC
J: TRBJ2-7; size: -; D: -; V: TRBV7-9; CDR3: CASSRDASYEQYF; DNA: TGTGCCAGCAGCAGAGACGCCTCCTACGAGCAGTACTTC
J: TRBJ2-3; size: -; D: TRBD2; V: TRBV4-1; CDR3: CASSQTRLAGGGGTDTQYF; DNA: TGCGCCAGCAGCCAAACTAGACTAGCGGGAGGTGGGGGCACAGATACGCAGTATTTT
J: TRBJ1-2; size: -; D: -; V: TRBV14; CDR3: CASSHIRAGPSYTF; DNA: TGTGCCAGCAGCCACATCCGGGCGGGGCCAAGCTACACCTTC
J: TRBJ2-1; size: -; D: TRBD1; V: TRBV9; CDR3: CASSVVRDRELGEQFF; DNA: TGTGCCAGCAGCGTAGTACGGGACAGGGAACTGGGTGAGCAGTTCTTC
J: TRBJ1-1; size: -; D: TRBD1; V: TRBV6-5; CDR3: CASSQDRGRDTEAFF; DNA: TGTGCCAGCAGTCAGGACAGGGGACGAGACACTGAAGCTTTCTTT
J: TRBJ2-1; size: -; D: TRBD2; V: TRBV4-2; CDR3: CASSPLAGVLGNEQFF; DNA: TGTGCCAGCAGCCCCCTAGCGGGAGTCCTCGGGAATGAGCAGTTCTTC
J: TRBJ2-5; size: once; D: -; V: TRBV29-1; CDR3: CSVEVKGGETQYF; DNA: TGCAGCGTTGAAGTGAAGGGGGGAGAGACCCAGTACTTC
J: TRBJ1-2; size: -; D: -; V: TRBV19; CDR3: CASSPGVEYGYTF; DNA: TGTGCCAGTAGTCCGGGGGTCGAATATGGCTACACCTTC
J: TRBJ2-1; size: -; D: TRBD1; V: TRBV7-8; CDR3: CASSQRTGSYNEQFF; DNA: TGTGCCAGCAGCCAAAGGACAGGCTCCTACAATGAGCAGTTCTTC
J: TRBJ2-2; size: -; D: -; V: TRBV21-1; CDR3: CASSRTRASTGELFF; DNA: TGTGCCAGCAGCAGGACAAGGGCTTCCACCGGGGAGCTGTTTTTT
J: TRBJ1-1; size: few; D: -; V: TRBV14; CDR3: CASSLLAPVGANTEAFF; DNA: TGTGCCAGCAGCCTTTTAGCCCCTGTGGGGGCAAACACTGAAGCTTTCTTT
J: TRBJ2-7; size: -; D: TRBD2; V: TRBV7-8; CDR3: CASSLALGTSGRLSYEQYF; DNA: TGTGCCAGCAGCTTAGCTCTTGGGACTAGCGGGAGACTGTCCTACGAGCAGTACTTC
J: TRBJ2-7; size: -; D: TRBD1; V: TRBV27; CDR3: CANRGRNSGAEQYF; DNA: TGTGCCAACAGGGGGCGGAACTCTGGAGCCGAGCAGTACTTC
J: TRBJ1-1; size: -; D: TRBD1; V: TRBV7-2; CDR3: CASSLDRLNTEAFF; DNA: TGTGCCAGCAGCCTGGACAGGTTGAACACTGAAGCTTTCTTT
J: TRBJ1-1; size: -; D: -; V: TRBV27; CDR3: CASSLLYSPNTEAFF; DNA: TGTGCCAGCAGTTTACTGTACAGTCCGAACACTGAAGCTTTCTTT
J: TRBJ2-4; size: -; D: -; V: TRBV30; CDR3: CAWSVRTGNMGGNIQYF; DNA: TGTGCCTGGAGTGTGAGGACAGGAAATATGGGGGGTAACATTCAGTACTTC
J: TRBJ2-2; size: -; D: TRBD2; V: TRBV9; CDR3: CASSAGTSKSGELFF; DNA: TGTGCCAGCAGCGCCGGGACTAGCAAGTCCGGGGAGCTGTTTTTT